The entry below describes one T cell receptor (beta chain). Per germline, CDR1 SNHLY and CDR2 FYNNEI. The CDR3 totals 13 residues. Trimming cost V 8 bases and J 13 bases; bases outside gene matches: 13. TCRdb's table, derived via immunoSEQ multiplex PCR, lists solely in-frame clones and lacks some. The sample records approximately 2,300,000 clones, 92% being singletons. The data were taken from a study of shared clonotypes between healthy human individuals. Study overall: The cohort had a couple of women and a few men, ages 18 to 49.

Caucasian adults living in Nashville, Tennessee, provided all samples. Division of CD4+ cells produced a CD45RA+ naive subset and a CD45RA-negative memory subset. The chain has TRBV2 and TRBJ2-2; 7 bases agree with TRBD1. This receptor was identified in a man younger than 35 in good health. Some clones in this sample may be carry-over from other donors' samples. Sequenced: naive CD4+ T cells from PBMCs. The subset is: CD45RA+ positively selected. CDR3 in DNA: TGTGCCAGCCGGTCGACAGGGATCGGGTGGCTGTTTTTT. Its protein product is CASRSTGIGWLFF. The whole variable domain, filled in from reference TRBV2 and TRBJ2-2, reads EPEVTQTPSHQVTQMGQEVILRCVPISNHLYFYWYRQILGQKVEFLVSFYNNEISEKSEIFDDQFSVERPDGSNFTLKIRSTKLEDSAMYFCASRSTGIGWLFFGEGSRLTVL.